The 27 T cell receptor beta chains listed next were all sequenced from one sample in a study of relationships among human T cell subsets. The T cell receptor alpha and beta CDR3 regions were amplified from mRNA by semiquantitative ARM-PCR. ARM-PCR used tagged nested gene-specific primers, then communal superprimers for exponential amplification. Each CDR3 protein gets one entry after TCRdb re-called the multiplex PCR reads with MiXCR. Of 5,100 or so distinct CDR3 sequences listed, nearly 80% were seen once; the top ten hold roughly 30%. The sample was total T cells sorted from blood. The receptors here all came from a man aged 35 to 55 in good health.

The chain is built from TRBV24-1 and TRBJ2-1, with 7 bases lining up with TRBD1. Germline CDR1 reads KGHDR; CDR2 reads SFDVKD. The junction had 6 bases not matched to a gene; V was cut back by 4 bases and J by 10 bases. The CDR3 loop spans 13 amino acids. Here the CDR3 reads CATSDPDRDEQFF. The CDR3 DNA reads as TGTGCCACCAGTGACCCTGACAGGGACGAGCAGTTCTTC.

This clonotype came up a few times. The chain uses TRBV28 and TRBJ1-2; a possible D gene is TRBD1 (5 bases). V lost 1 base and J lost 6, with 15 bases in between. This CDR3 region has 15 residues. Germline-derived CDR1 and CDR2 are MDHEN and SYDVKM. CDR3 sequence (DNA): TGTGCCAGCAGTTTATCAAGGGGCCTCGGGGATGGCTACACCTTC. Amino acids: CASSLSRGLGDGYTF.

This clonotype has just one count. The chain joins TRBV28 to TRBJ2-1; 11 nucleotides line up with TRBD2. The length of the CDR3 is 14 residues. The trim removed 5 bases at V and 5 bases at J, leaving 2 bases unmatched. CDR1 and CDR2 (germline): MDHEN, SYDVKM. In nucleotides, the CDR3 is TGTGCCAGCAGTGGACTAGCGGGCCACAATGAGCAGTTCTTC. Its protein product is CASSGLAGHNEQFF.

This clonotype was detected only a few times. The gene calls are TRBV24-1 and TRBJ2-3; tentatively, D is TRBD2 (5 bases). V was trimmed by 1 base and J by 2 bases, leaving 9 bases between them. Germline V gene data show CDR1 as KGHDR and CDR2 as SFDVKD. The CDR3 consists of 15 residues. The CDR3 here is CATSDFRGTTDTQYF. The DNA of the CDR3 is TGTGCCACCAGTGATTTCCGGGGAACCACAGATACGCAGTATTTT.

The CDR3 DNA follows: TGTGCCAGCAGCCAAGCTCCGCTAGTCCCCCGAGGCAATGAGCAGTTCTTC. This translates into CASSQAPLVPRGNEQFF. The chain links TRBV14 to TRBJ2-1, with D unresolved. This CDR3 is built from 17 residues. The germline gives CDR1 SGHDN, CDR2 FVKESK. Deletions cut 1 base from V and 6 bases from J, with 19 bases between.

A word on this clonotype: The germline gene is not matched at one end of the junction; a read error may be the cause. V and J are TRBV5-4 and TRBJ2-5, with D tentatively TRBD1 or TRBD2 (5 bases each). The CDR3 consists of 14 residues. Germline V CDR1 and CDR2: SGHNT, YYREEE (reference sequence). CDR3 loop: CASSWGTVQETQYF. The DNA for the CDR3 is TGCGCCAGCAGCTGGGGGACGGTCCAAGAGACCCAGTACTTC.

The table lists this clonotype with a few counts. The chain uses TRBV6-1 and TRBJ1-5, with unresolved D. CDR1 and CDR2 from the germline V gene are MNHNS and SASEGT. The length of the CDR3 is 14 residues. V lost 3 bases and J 3 bases, leaving 9 bases between the germline ends. The CDR3 DNA follows: TGTGCCAGCAGTGACAGGTCCTTCAATCAGCCCCAGCATTTT. Protein: CASSDRSFNQPQHF.

This clonotype was counted between two and nine times. The CDR3: CASSRLALAKNIQYF. CDR3 coding DNA: TGCGCCAGCAGCCGACTAGCCCTAGCCAAAAACATTCAGTACTTC. This sequence joins TRBV4-1 and TRBJ2-4; 7 nucleotides match TRBD2. The CDR3 sequence is 15 residues long. Germline assignment: CDR1 MGHRA and CDR2 YSYEKL. Losses at the gene ends were 4 bases for V and 0 bases for J; bases not matched to a gene: 3.

The V and J genes are TRBV28 and TRBJ1-1; D possibly corresponds to TRBD1 (5 bases). CDR3 size: 14 residues. V lost 5 bases and J 0 bases, leaving 10 bases between the germline ends. Germline lookup yields CDR1 MDHEN and CDR2 SYDVKM. The CDR3 DNA reads TGTGCCAGCAGTGCAGGGACCATGAACACTGAAGCTTTCTTT. As protein: CASSAGTMNTEAFF.

This clonotype came up once. The CDR3 nucleotides are TGCGCCAGCAGCCAAGATAGCAGGGGTCGGGAGCAGTACTTC. This codes for CASSQDSRGREQYF. The chain links TRBV4-1 to TRBJ2-7; D possibly corresponds to TRBD1 (6 bases). The germline CDR1 and CDR2 sequences are MGHRA and YSYEKL. Trimming removed 0 bases from V and 7 bases from J, with 13 bases in between. The CDR3 has 14 amino acids.

The DNA for the CDR3 is TGTGCCAGCAGTCACGACCCGACAGCTTTCTTT. It is translated as CASSHDPTAFF. The V gene is TRBV28, the J gene TRBJ1-1; no clear D. Per the germline V gene, CDR1 is MDHEN and CDR2 is SYDVKM. This CDR3 is 11 amino acids long. The V end lost 5 bases, the J end lost 10 bases, and 11 bases lay between the germline ends.

The chain recombines TRBV28 with TRBJ2-7; 8 bases are shared with TRBD2. V was pared by 10 bases and J by 1 base, with 12 bases of the junction left unmatched. Germline V CDR1 and CDR2: MDHEN, SYDVKM. The CDR3 length is 15 residues. The CDR3 sequence: CATWGLGPISYEQYF. CDR3 coding DNA: TGTGCCACCTGGGGACTAGGACCCATATCCTACGAGCAGTACTTC.

The chain uses TRBV28 and TRBJ2-7; maybe TRBD2 (6 bases). The CDR3 length is 14 residues. The germline CDR1 and CDR2 sequences are MDHEN and SYDVKM. The V end lost 4 bases, the J end lost 4 bases, and 14 bases lay between the germline ends. Here the CDR3 reads CASSSASGGYEQYF. The CDR3 coding sequence is TGTGCCAGCAGTTCGGCCAGCGGAGGGTACGAGCAGTACTTC.

The chain joins TRBV5-1 to TRBJ2-5; 7 bases are shared with TRBD1. The V gene end was trimmed by 2 bases and the J gene end by 2 bases; junction bases not matched to a gene: 3. Per germline, CDR1 SGHRS and CDR2 YFSETQ. This CDR3 has 14 residues. The CDR3 DNA reads TGCGCCAGCAGCTTTCAGGGGGATCAAGAGACCCAGTACTTC. Its translation: CASSFQGDQETQYF.

CDR3 nucleotide sequence: TGTGCCAGCAGTTTGCGTCAAAGCACAGATACGCAGTATTTT. Protein: CASSLRQSTDTQYF. The chain employs TRBV12-3 or TRBV12-4 and TRBJ2-3, with D hard to call. Between the trimmed V and J ends, which lost 3 bases and 0 bases, there was a span of 7 bases. CDR3 length: 14 residues.

The genes are TRBV20-1 and TRBJ2-1; the D gene is possibly TRBD2 (5 bases). CDR1 is DFQATT and CDR2 is SNEGSKA in the germline V gene (reference sequence). The CDR3 is 13 amino acids. Trimming cost V 4 bases and J 2 bases, with 9 bases left between them. In DNA form, the CDR3 reads TGCAGTGCTAAAGAGGGAGCCTACAATGAGCAGTTCTTC. Its protein product is CSAKEGAYNEQFF.

The table lists this clonotype with a count of one. The chain uses TRBV28 and TRBJ1-2, with a possible D match to TRBD1 (5 bases). CDR3 length equals 17 residues. Looked up from germline, CDR1 is MDHEN and CDR2 is SYDVKM. V was clipped by 7 bases and J by 0 bases, with 21 bases between them. The CDR3 region is CASTGFGSRVANYGYTF. The CDR3 nucleotides read TGTGCCAGCACGGGGTTTGGGAGCAGGGTCGCTAACTATGGCTACACCTTC.

This chain uses TRBV6-5 with TRBJ2-5; D remains ambiguous. Germline loops: CDR1 MNHEY, CDR2 SVGAGI. V lost 9 bases, J lost 5 bases, and 10 bases lay in between. The length of the CDR3 is 11 residues. The CDR3 nucleotides read TGTGCCAGTAGATATGAGGAGACCCAGTACTTC. Protein sequence: CASRYEETQYF.

The V call is TRBV18, the J call TRBJ2-7, with a weak D call TRBD1 (6 bases). The ends were cut back, 3 bases at V and 5 bases at J, with 20 bases in the middle. Germline CDR1 KGHSH, CDR2 LQKENI. CDR3 length equals 16 residues. CDR3 protein: CASSPIRQGPGDEQYF. For the CDR3, the DNA is TGTGCCAGCTCACCTATCAGGCAGGGGCCTGGAGACGAGCAGTACTTC. The entire variable domain, with the rest obtained from reference TRBV18 and TRBJ2-7, is as follows: NAGVMQNPRHLVRRRGQEARLRCSPMKGHSHVYWYRQLPEEGLKFMVYLQKENIIDESGMPKERFSAEFPKEGPSILRIQQVVRGDSAAYFCASSPIRQGPGDEQYFGPGTRLTVT.

The gene calls are TRBV11-2 and TRBJ1-1; 9 bases are shared with TRBD1. Germline CDR1 SGHAT, CDR2 FQNNGV. CDR3 length: 16 amino acids. The V and J ends lost 3 bases and 5 bases, in that order; junction bases with no gene match: 10. In DNA, the CDR3 is TGTGCCAGCAGCTTCAGACCGGGACAGGGTAAAACTGAAGCTTTCTTT. The encoded protein is CASSFRPGQGKTEAFF. Full variable domain (outside the CDR3, taken from reference TRBV11-2 and TRBJ1-1): EAGVAQSPRYKIIEKRQSVAFWCNPISGHATLYWYQQILGQGPKLLIQFQNNGVVDDSQLPKDRFSAERLKGVDSTLKIQPAKLEDSAVYLCASSFRPGQGKTEAFFGQGTRLTVV.

About this clonotype: The junction differs from germline at one of its ends, possibly a read error. V usage is TRBV6-5 and J usage is TRBJ2-7, with 9 nucleotides matching TRBD1. This CDR3 has 16 residues. Germline V lookup: CDR1 MNHEY, CDR2 SVGAGI. The CDR3 sequence is CASSGLATGGGYEQYF. As DNA, the CDR3 is TGCGCCAGCAGTGGTTTGGCGACAGGGGGGGGTTACGAGCAGTACTTC.

The chain combines TRBV11-1 with TRBJ2-3; no definite D call. The CDR3 has 12 amino acids. V was cut by 5 bases and J by 4 bases, with 7 bases left in between. In germline, CDR1 is SGHAT, CDR2 FQDESV (reference sequence). This CDR3 reads CASSRISDTQYF. In nucleotides, the CDR3 is TGTGCCAGCAGCCGTATCTCAGATACGCAGTATTTT.

The rearrangement joins TRBV12-3 or TRBV12-4 to TRBJ2-3; D is tentatively TRBD1 or TRBD2 (5 bases each). Trimming took off 3 bases at V and 4 bases at J, with 8 bases between the two ends. This CDR3 spans 13 amino acids. The CDR3 here is CASSFVGADTQYF. Written as DNA, the CDR3 is TGTGCCAGCAGTTTTGTGGGGGCAGATACGCAGTATTTT.

This sequence joins TRBV6-5 and TRBJ2-3; 9 bases match TRBD1. Losses at the gene ends were 6 bases for V and 2 bases for J; bases not matched to a gene: 6. This CDR3 comprises 15 residues. From germline, CDR1 is MNHEY and CDR2 SVGAGI. Written as DNA, the CDR3 is TGTGCCAGCAGCCCCGGGACAGGGTACACAGATACGCAGTATTTT. This sequence encodes CASSPGTGYTDTQYF.

V gene TRBV20-1 combines with J gene TRBJ2-7, with D possibly being TRBD2 (6 bases). V lost 3 bases and J lost 5, with 11 bases in between. Looked up from germline, CDR1 is DFQATT and CDR2 is SNEGSKA (reference sequence). The CDR3 covers 12 residues. CDR3 residues: CSARPGVNEQYF. CDR3 bases: TGCAGTGCTAGGCCGGGGGTCAACGAGCAGTACTTC.

The chain has TRBV2 and TRBJ1-5, with D possibly being TRBD1 (5 bases). Germline CDR1 and CDR2: SNHLY and FYNNEI. The CDR3 covers 16 residues. V lost 7 bases and J 2 bases, leaving 18 bases between the germline ends. Here the CDR3 reads CASKPGEGRGNQPQHF. The CDR3 bases are TGTGCCAGCAAGCCCGGAGAGGGGAGGGGCAATCAGCCCCAGCATTTT.

The J gene is TRBJ2-1, the V gene TRBV6-4; TRBD2 is a possible D gene (6 bases). Trimming pared 3 bases from V and 4 bases from J, leaving 13 bases between. The length of the CDR3 is 15 residues. From germline, CDR1 is MRHNA and CDR2 SNTAGT. CDR3 sequence: CASSEGSGSYNEQFF. CDR3 DNA: TGTGCCAGCAGTGAAGGGAGCGGGTCTTACAATGAGCAGTTCTTC.